The present T cell receptor beta chain was sequenced within a study of blood T cell repertoires in COVID-19. Study-level information: COVID-19 samples collected from the United States, Italy and Spain covered acute and convalescent phases.

Followed over time, Seattle patients had been enrolled while infection was active. J gave up 6 bases and V 5 bases, and 6 bases lay outside the gene matches. This CDR3 region has 14 residues. Germline CDR1 reads SEHNR; CDR2 reads FQNEAQ (reference sequence). Source study methods: Amplification of reference gene primers was used by the study to estimate nucleated cell counts. TCRdb's table, derived via immunoSEQ multiplex PCR, lists solely in-frame clones and lacks some. That table is the source of V, J and clone size, and D and trimming were worked out from the DNA. The table includes approximately 290,000 clones, roughly 88% detected once.

Sequenced material: peripheral blood. The genes are TRBV7-9 and TRBJ2-7; 11 bases align to TRBD1. The sequence came from a human donor with COVID-19, enrolled during active disease. The donor label of this sample is uncertain. Written as DNA, the CDR3 is TGTGCCAGCAGCACAGGAGGGACAGGGGGCGAGCAGTACTTC. Amino acid sequence: CASSTGGTGGEQYF. The entire variable domain, with the rest obtained from reference TRBV7-9 and TRBJ2-7, is as follows: DTGVSQNPRHKITKRGQNVTFRCDPISEHNRLYWYRQTLGQGPEFLTYFQNEAQLEKSRLLSDRFSAERPKGSFSTLEIQRTEQGDSAMYLCASSTGGTGGEQYFGPGTRLTVT.